What follows is one TCR beta chain and its context. The sample is drawn from a study of T-cell reconstitution after alpha-beta-depleted transplantation in children. The authors prepared the TCRbeta library with unique molecular identifiers. TCRdb recomputed calls from the PCR reads with MiXCR, one row per CDR3 protein. Among around 600,000 distinct CDR3 sequences listed, about 10% were seen once. Looked up from germline, CDR1 is SGHAT and CDR2 is FQNNGV. This CDR3 is 16 amino acids long. V gave up 5 bases and J gave up 6 bases, with 19 bases separating them. The V and J genes are TRBV11-2 and TRBJ2-2, with a possible D match to TRBD2 (6 bases). This sequence originates from a human donor who donated a stem cell graft to a child with acute myeloid leukemia. The material was PBMCs from the stem cell graft donor, obtained from the stem cell graft. CDR3 DNA: TGTGCCAGCAGCCCTACGTTCGTGGGGGAGGCCGGGGAGCTGTTTTTT. Encoded protein: CASSPTFVGEAGELFF.